The entry below gives a single T cell receptor (beta chain) sequence along with its context. Repertoires were generated with immunoSEQ multiplex PCR, while TCRdb's copy carries only in-frame clones and drops some. The table shows 70,000 to 75,000 clones, with 90% to 95% occurring only once. Between the trimmed V and J ends, which lost 0 bases and 1 base, there was a span of 7 bases. This CDR3 is built from 14 residues. The germline V gene encodes CDR1 SGHRS and CDR2 YFSETQ. The data originate from a study of resident and recirculating memory T cells in vitiligo. The sequenced sample consisted of blood. The clonotype originates from a male donor with vitiligo. The chain recombines TRBV5-1 with TRBJ1-1; the D is unclear. In DNA, the CDR3 is TGCGCCAGCAGCTTGGACTCGGGGAACACTGAAGCTTTCTTT. As protein: CASSLDSGNTEAFF.